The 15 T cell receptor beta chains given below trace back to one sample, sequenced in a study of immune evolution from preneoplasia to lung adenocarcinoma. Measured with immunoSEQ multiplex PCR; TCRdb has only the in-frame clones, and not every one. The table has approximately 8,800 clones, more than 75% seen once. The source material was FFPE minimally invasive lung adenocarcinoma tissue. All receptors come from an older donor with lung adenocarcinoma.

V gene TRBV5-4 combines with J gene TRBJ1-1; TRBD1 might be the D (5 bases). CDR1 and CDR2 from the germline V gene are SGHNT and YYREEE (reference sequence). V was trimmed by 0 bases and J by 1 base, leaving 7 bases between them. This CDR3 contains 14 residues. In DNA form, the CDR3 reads TGTGCCAGCAGCTTGGGACAGACGAACACTGAAGCTTTCTTT. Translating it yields CASSLGQTNTEAFF.

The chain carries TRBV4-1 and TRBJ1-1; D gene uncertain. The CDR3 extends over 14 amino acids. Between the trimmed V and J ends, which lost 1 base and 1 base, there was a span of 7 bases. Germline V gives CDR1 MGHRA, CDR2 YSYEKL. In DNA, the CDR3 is TGCGCCAGCAGCCAAGTAGGCAAGAACACTGAAGCTTTCTTT. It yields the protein CASSQVGKNTEAFF.

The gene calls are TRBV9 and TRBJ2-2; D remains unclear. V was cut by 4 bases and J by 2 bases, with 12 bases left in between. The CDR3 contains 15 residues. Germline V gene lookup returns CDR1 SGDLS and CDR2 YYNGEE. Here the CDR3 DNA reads TGTGCCAGCAGCTCCCTTCAATTCAACACCGGGGAGCTGTTTTTT. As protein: CASSSLQFNTGELFF.

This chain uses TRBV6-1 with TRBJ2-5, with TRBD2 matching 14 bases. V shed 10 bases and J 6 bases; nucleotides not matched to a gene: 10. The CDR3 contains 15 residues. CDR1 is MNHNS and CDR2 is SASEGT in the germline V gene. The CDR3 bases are TGTGCCAATTCACTTGGGACTAGCGGGAGCCAGACCCAGTACTTC. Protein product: CANSLGTSGSQTQYF.

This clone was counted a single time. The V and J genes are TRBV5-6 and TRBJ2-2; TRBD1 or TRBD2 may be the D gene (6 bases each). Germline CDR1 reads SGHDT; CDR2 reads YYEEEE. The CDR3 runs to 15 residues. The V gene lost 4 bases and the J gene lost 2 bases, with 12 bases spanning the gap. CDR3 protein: CASSRTGTNTGELFF. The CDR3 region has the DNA TGTGCCAGCAGCCGCACAGGGACTAACACCGGGGAGCTGTTTTTT.

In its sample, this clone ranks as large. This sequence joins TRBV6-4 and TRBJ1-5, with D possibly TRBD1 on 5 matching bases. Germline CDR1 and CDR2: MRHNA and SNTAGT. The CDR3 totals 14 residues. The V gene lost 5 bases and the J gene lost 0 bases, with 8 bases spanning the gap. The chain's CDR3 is CASSSRDSNQPQHF. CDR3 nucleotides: TGTGCCAGCAGTTCCAGGGATAGCAATCAGCCCCAGCATTTT.

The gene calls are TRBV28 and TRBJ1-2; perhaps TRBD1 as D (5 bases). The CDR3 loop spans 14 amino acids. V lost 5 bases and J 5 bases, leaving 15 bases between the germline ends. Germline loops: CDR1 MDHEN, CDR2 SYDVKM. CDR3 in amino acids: CASSLWGKGYGYTF. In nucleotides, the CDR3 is TGTGCCAGCAGTCTCTGGGGGAAGGGGTATGGCTACACCTTC.

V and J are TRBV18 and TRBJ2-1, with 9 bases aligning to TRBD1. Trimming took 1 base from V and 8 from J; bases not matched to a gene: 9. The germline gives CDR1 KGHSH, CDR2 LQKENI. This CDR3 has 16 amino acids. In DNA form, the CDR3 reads TGTGCCAGCTCACCACGAGGGACAGGGAATCAGGATGAGCAGTTCTTC. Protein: CASSPRGTGNQDEQFF.

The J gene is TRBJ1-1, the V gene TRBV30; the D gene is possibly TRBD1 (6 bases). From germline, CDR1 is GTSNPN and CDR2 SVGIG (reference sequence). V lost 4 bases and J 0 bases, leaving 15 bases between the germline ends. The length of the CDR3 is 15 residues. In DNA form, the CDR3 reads TGTGCCTGGAACGGACAGTTCCGCCTGAACACTGAAGCTTTCTTT. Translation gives CAWNGQFRLNTEAFF.

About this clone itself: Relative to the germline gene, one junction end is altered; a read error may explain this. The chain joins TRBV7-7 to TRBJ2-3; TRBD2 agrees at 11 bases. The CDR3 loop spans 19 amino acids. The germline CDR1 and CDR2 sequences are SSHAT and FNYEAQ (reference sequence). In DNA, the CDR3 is TGTGCTAGCAGCTCTCCGCCGGGGACTAGCGGTTCTAGCACAGATACGCAGTATTTT. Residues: CASSSPPGTSGSSTDTQYF.

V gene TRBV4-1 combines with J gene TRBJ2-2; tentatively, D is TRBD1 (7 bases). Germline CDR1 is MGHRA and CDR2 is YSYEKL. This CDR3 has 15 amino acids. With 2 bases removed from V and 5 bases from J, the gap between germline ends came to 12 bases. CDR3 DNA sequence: TGCGCCAGCAGCCAACAGGGGGGCAAGACCGGGGAGCTGTTTTTT. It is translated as CASSQQGGKTGELFF.

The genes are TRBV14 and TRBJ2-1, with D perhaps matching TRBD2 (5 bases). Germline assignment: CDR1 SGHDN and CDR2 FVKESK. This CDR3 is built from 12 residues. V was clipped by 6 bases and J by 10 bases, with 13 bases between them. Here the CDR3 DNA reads TGTGCCAGCAGGCATTCTAGCTTCGAGCAGTTCTTC. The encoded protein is CASRHSSFEQFF.

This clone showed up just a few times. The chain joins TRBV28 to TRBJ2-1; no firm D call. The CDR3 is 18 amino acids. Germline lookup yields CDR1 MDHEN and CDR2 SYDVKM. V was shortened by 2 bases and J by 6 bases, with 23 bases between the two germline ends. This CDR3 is CASSLVSGGVALGNEQFF. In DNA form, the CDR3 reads TGTGCCAGCAGTTTAGTATCGGGTGGGGTCGCCCTTGGCAATGAGCAGTTCTTC.

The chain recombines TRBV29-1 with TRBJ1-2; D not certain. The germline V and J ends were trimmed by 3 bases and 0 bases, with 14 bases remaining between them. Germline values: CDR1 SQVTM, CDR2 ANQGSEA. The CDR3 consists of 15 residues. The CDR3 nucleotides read TGCAGCGTTGATATGGTTCCAGATTCTAACTATGGCTACACCTTC. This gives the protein CSVDMVPDSNYGYTF.

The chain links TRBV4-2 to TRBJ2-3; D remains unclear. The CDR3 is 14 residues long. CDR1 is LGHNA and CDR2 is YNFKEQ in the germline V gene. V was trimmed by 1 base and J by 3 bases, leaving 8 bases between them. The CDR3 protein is CASSQAGSTDTQYF. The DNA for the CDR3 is TGTGCCAGCAGCCAAGCGGGCTCGACAGATACGCAGTATTTT.